These T cell receptor beta chains were read from a single sample in a study of shared clonotypes between healthy human individuals. Clones were read by immunoSEQ multiplex PCR, and TCRdb kept only the in-frame ones, dropping some. Among almost 700,000 clones listed, approximately 90% were seen once. The sequencing sample was made of naive CD8+ T cells sorted from blood. The receptors here all came from a man aged 25 to 40 in good health. Both conserved end residues are part of each CDR3. A D gene is named only where the DNA matches it firmly. Clone size, where shown, is once, few, many, or a class for clones that have expanded.

d_gene	v_gene	j_gene	abundance	CDR3aa	CDR3nt
.	TRBV11-2	TRBJ1-1	.	CASSLDRPRQNTEAFF	TGTGCCAGCAGCTTAGATCGGCCCAGACAGAACACTGAAGCTTTCTTT
.	TRBV7-8	TRBJ2-7	.	CASSLEVQNSYEQYF	TGTGCCAGCAGCTTAGAGGTACAGAACTCCTACGAGCAGTACTTC
TRBD2	TRBV11-2	TRBJ2-1	.	CASSSAASGRVSEQFF	TGTGCCAGCAGCTCGGCCGCTAGCGGGAGGGTTAGTGAGCAGTTCTTC
.	TRBV6-5	TRBJ1-5	.	CASSYFREEPPQHF	TGTGCCAGCAGTTACTTCAGGGAAGAGCCGCCCCAGCATTTT
.	TRBV15	TRBJ2-7	.	CATSRDRGQAYEQYF	TGTGCCACCAGCAGAGACCGAGGGCAGGCGTACGAGCAGTACTTC
TRBD2	TRBV5-6	TRBJ2-7	.	CASSLGLAGAFSYEQYF	TGTGCCAGCAGCTTGGGACTAGCGGGAGCTTTCTCCTACGAGCAGTACTTC
TRBD2	TRBV7-6	TRBJ2-1	.	CASSQTSGGYNEQFF	TGTGCCAGCAGCCAGACTAGCGGGGGATACAATGAGCAGTTCTTC
.	TRBV2	TRBJ1-4	.	CASSEAGYGNSEKLFF	TGTGCCAGCAGTGAAGCGGGTTACGGGAACAGTGAAAAACTGTTTTTT
TRBD2	TRBV4-1	TRBJ2-7	.	CASRVSGTTYEQYF	TGCGCCAGCAGAGTGAGCGGGACGACCTACGAGCAGTACTTC
.	TRBV2	TRBJ2-3	.	CASSPFERSSTDTQYF	TGTGCCAGCAGTCCCTTCGAGCGGAGCAGCACAGATACGCAGTATTTT
TRBD1	TRBV13	TRBJ1-1	once	CASSLGQGNTEAFF	TGTGCCAGCAGCCTAGGACAGGGGAACACTGAAGCTTTCTTT
TRBD1	TRBV27	TRBJ2-7	.	CASSLGTGWGEQYF	TGTGCCAGCAGTTTAGGGACAGGGTGGGGGGAGCAGTACTTC
TRBD1	TRBV29-1	TRBJ1-2	.	CSAVLIGTGEDYGYTF	TGCAGTGCAGTACTGATCGGGACAGGGGAGGACTATGGCTACACCTTC
TRBD2	TRBV6-5	TRBJ2-1	.	CASSYAGGPYNEQFF	TGTGCCAGCAGTTACGCGGGAGGGCCTTACAATGAGCAGTTCTTC
.	TRBV7-9	TRBJ2-1	.	CASSLVLGMNNEQFF	TGTGCCAGCAGCTTAGTACTCGGAATGAACAATGAGCAGTTCTTC
.	TRBV7-2	TRBJ2-1	.	CASSLAVGRFGEQFF	TGTGCCAGCAGCTTAGCGGTGGGGCGTTTCGGTGAGCAGTTCTTC
TRBD2	TRBV5-1	TRBJ2-1	.	CASSLDGRRASYNEQFF	TGCGCCAGCAGCTTGGACGGGAGGCGAGCCTCCTACAATGAGCAGTTCTTC
.	TRBV11-2	TRBJ1-4	.	CASSLGPGSATNEKLFF	TGTGCCAGCAGCTTAGGCCCCGGCAGTGCAACTAATGAAAAACTGTTTTTT
.	TRBV18	TRBJ1-4	.	CASSPGGVKEKLFF	TGTGCCAGCTCACCGGGGGGCGTCAAGGAAAAACTGTTTTTT
TRBD1	TRBV7-9	TRBJ1-2	.	CASRLGQEGYTF	TGTGCCAGCAGGCTGGGACAGGAGGGTTACACCTTC
.	TRBV6-4	TRBJ2-1	.	CASSIIGSRSYNEQFF	TGTGCCAGCAGTATAATAGGCTCGAGGTCCTACAATGAGCAGTTCTTC
.	TRBV27	TRBJ2-7	.	CASSLSAVYYEQYF	TGTGCCAGCAGTTTATCGGCAGTCTACTACGAGCAGTACTTC
TRBD1	TRBV7-9	TRBJ2-5	few	CASRSRGETQYF	TGTGCCAGCAGGTCCAGGGGGGAGACCCAGTACTTC
TRBD1	TRBV7-2	TRBJ2-7	.	CASSLGGRGIPTEQYF	TGTGCCAGCAGCTTAGGAGGCAGGGGGATACCTACGGAGCAGTACTTC
TRBD2	TRBV27	TRBJ2-1	.	CASSPRGLAESSYNEQFF	TGTGCCAGCAGTCCCCGGGGACTAGCTGAGAGCTCCTACAATGAGCAGTTCTTC
.	TRBV2	TRBJ1-1	.	CASSETVNTEAFF	TGTGCCAGCAGTGAGACAGTGAACACTGAAGCTTTCTTT
.	TRBV15	TRBJ2-3	.	CATSRARELDTQYF	TGTGCCACCAGCAGAGCTCGGGAGTTGGATACGCAGTATTTT
.	TRBV5-1	TRBJ2-1	.	CASSLGQSSYNEQFF	TGCGCCAGCAGCTTGGGGCAGAGCTCCTACAATGAGCAGTTCTTC
TRBD1	TRBV5-4	TRBJ2-7	.	CASSSGQGSYEQYF	TGTGCCAGCAGCTCGGGACAGGGTTCCTACGAGCAGTACTTC
.	TRBV5-6	TRBJ2-1	.	CASSLALEYNEQFF	TGTGCCAGCAGCTTGGCGCTAGAATACAATGAGCAGTTCTTC
TRBD2	TRBV5-6	TRBJ2-5	.	CASSFGTSEETQYF	TGTGCCAGCAGCTTCGGGACTAGTGAAGAGACCCAGTACTTC
TRBD2	TRBV7-8	TRBJ2-1	.	CASSPLAGGPHNEQFF	TGTGCCAGCAGCCCTCTAGCGGGAGGGCCGCACAATGAGCAGTTCTTC
.	TRBV5-1	TRBJ2-2	.	CASSDAGQMNTGELFF	TGCGCCAGCAGCGACGCGGGACAGATGAACACCGGGGAGCTGTTTTTT
TRBD2	TRBV6-1	TRBJ2-1	.	CASSGLAGAFNEQFF	TGTGCCAGCAGTGGGCTAGCGGGAGCGTTCAATGAGCAGTTCTTC
TRBD2	TRBV5-5	TRBJ2-3	.	CASSRLASSTDTQYF	TGTGCCAGCAGCAGACTAGCGTCGAGCACAGATACGCAGTATTTT
TRBD2	TRBV5-1	TRBJ2-1	.	CASSSTSGRIYNEQFF	TGCGCCAGCAGCTCTACTAGCGGGAGGATCTACAATGAGCAGTTCTTC
.	TRBV5-4	TRBJ1-1	.	CASSYGTFEAFF	TGTGCCAGCAGCTACGGGACATTCGAAGCTTTCTTT
TRBD2	TRBV7-6	TRBJ2-1	.	CASSRGTSGVMEQFF	TGTGCCAGCAGCCGCGGGACTAGCGGAGTGATGGAGCAGTTCTTC
.	TRBV4-1	TRBJ2-7	.	CASSLGDGVYEQYF	TGCGCCAGCAGCCTCGGGGACGGCGTCTACGAGCAGTACTTC
.	TRBV15	TRBJ1-4	.	CATSMGRGRDEKLFF	TGTGCCACCAGCATGGGCAGGGGCCGGGATGAAAAACTGTTTTTT
.	TRBV10-2	TRBJ2-2	.	CASSARSAGELFF	TGCGCCAGCAGTGCACGGAGTGCCGGGGAGCTGTTTTTT
.	TRBV9	TRBJ2-3	.	CASSVELDTSSTDTQYF	TGTGCCAGCAGCGTAGAGTTAGATACTTCTAGCACAGATACGCAGTATTTT